This is a list of T cell receptor beta chains from one sample in a study of cytomegalovirus exposure and HLA in healthy donors. Sequenced by immunoSEQ multiplex PCR; TCRdb stores in-frame clones only, minus some. In the table there are some 110,000 clones, about 76% of which are singletons. Sequenced material: PBMCs. Receptors were obtained from a woman aged 60-75 years in good health and CMV-seropositive. Both conserved end residues are part of each CDR3. A D gene is named only where the DNA matches it firmly. Only part of the rows carry a size: once, few, many, or a class if the clone is expanded.

once	NA	TRBV11-2	TRBJ2-5	TGTGCCAGCAGCTTTTCGACTAGTCTGCTCGAGACCCAGTACTTC	CASSFSTSLLETQYF
NA	TRBD2	TRBV5-1	TRBJ2-3	TGCGCCAGCAGTCTTAGCGGGGGGGCCTCAGATACGCAGTATTTT	CASSLSGGASDTQYF
NA	TRBD2	TRBV7-3	TRBJ2-3	TGTGCCAGCAGCTTAAATAGCGGGAGTGATACGCAGTATTTT	CASSLNSGSDTQYF
few	TRBD2	TRBV7-3	TRBJ2-1	TGTGCCAGCAGCCCCCACCCCTCGGGGGGGGAGCAGTTCTTC	CASSPHPSGGEQFF
NA	TRBD2	TRBV30	TRBJ2-5	TGTGCCTGGACTAGCGGCCAAGAGACCCAGTACTTC	CAWTSGQETQYF
NA	NA	TRBV7-9	TRBJ2-7	TGTGCCAGCAGCTCTACATTGGGGCAGCGAACTGCCTACGAGCAGTACTTC	CASSSTLGQRTAYEQYF
NA	TRBD2	TRBV9	TRBJ2-1	TGTGCCAGCAGCCCTAGAGCCTTAGCGGGGGAGCAGTTCTTC	CASSPRALAGEQFF
few	NA	TRBV2	TRBJ2-5	TGTGCCAGCAGAGGGGTTGAAAGGGGGGAGACCCAGTACTTC	CASRGVERGETQYF
NA	TRBD1	TRBV5-8	TRBJ1-3	TGTGCCAGCAGCGCGTTGGGACAGACCTCTATCTCTGGAAACACCATATATTTT	CASSALGQTSISGNTIYF
NA	NA	TRBV11-2	TRBJ1-1	TGTGCCAGCAGCTTGGTTATCGGGACTGAAGCTTTCTTT	CASSLVIGTEAFF
NA	TRBD1	TRBV6-1	TRBJ2-1	TGTGCCAGCAGTGTGACAGGGACCTACAATGAGCAGTTCTTC	CASSVTGTYNEQFF
NA	NA	TRBV7-2	TRBJ2-7	TGTGCCAGCAGCTTATCCCTATACGAGCAGTACTTC	CASSLSLYEQYF
NA	TRBD1	TRBV6-1	TRBJ2-7	TGTGCCAGCAGAAGGGACAGGGTAAGCGAGCAGTACTTC	CASRRDRVSEQYF
NA	NA	TRBV28	TRBJ1-2	TGTGCCAGCAGTCCCCCTTGGGCTTACTATGGCTACACCTTC	CASSPPWAYYGYTF
NA	TRBD2	TRBV30	TRBJ2-3	TGTGCCTGCGCCCCTAGCGGGAGGTCGTCGGCGGATACGCAGTATTTT	CACAPSGRSSADTQYF
NA	TRBD2	TRBV6-4	TRBJ2-3	TGTGCCAGCGGTATGGGACTAGCGGGAGCAGCAGATACGCAGTATTTT	CASGMGLAGAADTQYF
once	NA	TRBV19	TRBJ1-3	TGTGCCAGTAGTACCGGGACAACCTCTGGAAACACCATATATTTT	CASSTGTTSGNTIYF
few	TRBD1	TRBV6-6	TRBJ2-7	TGTGCCAGCAGCCAGGGACAGACCTACGAGCAGTACTTC	CASSQGQTYEQYF
NA	NA	TRBV19	TRBJ1-5	TGTGCCAGTAGTGGAGGACAGAGGAGCAATCAGCCCCAGCATTTT	CASSGGQRSNQPQHF
few	NA	TRBV21-1	TRBJ2-7	TGTGCCAGCAGCCCGCACAGGGTTGGCTACGAGCAGTACTTC	CASSPHRVGYEQYF
NA	NA	TRBV4-1	TRBJ2-7	TGCGCCAGCAGCCAAGATAGACGGGTGCCCGTTACCGAGCAGTACTTC	CASSQDRRVPVTEQYF
NA	NA	TRBV19	TRBJ2-2	TGTGCCAGTACCTTAGTGGCGGACACCGGGGAGCTGTTTTTT	CASTLVADTGELFF
NA	TRBD1	TRBV30	TRBJ1-2	TGTGCCTGGAGCCGGGACAGGGGAAGTGGCTACACCTTC	CAWSRDRGSGYTF
NA	NA	TRBV7-2	TRBJ2-1	TGTGCCAGCAGCCTAACTCAATACCCCTACAATGAGCAGTTCTTC	CASSLTQYPYNEQFF
NA	NA	TRBV30	TRBJ1-2	TGTGCCTGGATGTTACAGGGTCAAGGCTACACCTTC	CAWMLQGQGYTF
once	NA	TRBV19	TRBJ1-2	TGTGCCAGTCGTCCGGGACACCTACCAGGGGGCTACACCTTC	CASRPGHLPGGYTF
NA	TRBD1	TRBV7-2	TRBJ1-6	TGTGCCAGCAGCTTAAGGCCAGGGGGCGGTTCACCCCTCCACTTT	CASSLRPGGGSPLHF
NA	TRBD1	TRBV6-1	TRBJ2-7	TGTGCCAGCAGCCGGGACAGGGGCCCCCCAGAGCAGTACTTC	CASSRDRGPPEQYF
NA	NA	TRBV9	TRBJ2-1	TGTGCCAGCAGCGTAGTGGCAGGGGATGATGAGCAGTTCTTC	CASSVVAGDDEQFF